This T cell receptor (beta chain) was obtained from a study of T cells in Graves' hyperthyroidism and ophthalmopathy. It was RNA transcripts that yielded the amplified TCR beta CDR3 regions. HTBI primers were used for first-round RT-PCR of the TCR CDR3. TCRdb analysed the multiplex PCR reads with MiXCR anew, one entry per CDR3 protein. The sample records about 720,000 distinct CDR3 sequences, approximately 16% being singletons. This clonotype was recorded a few times. The CDR3 length is 14 residues. V shed 0 bases and J shed 3 bases, with 9 bases lying between them. The V gene's germline CDR1 is LGHNA and CDR2 YNFKEQ.

The sequenced material came from blood. This rearrangement joins TRBV4-2 to TRBJ2-7, with D unresolved. The sequence came from a man younger than 35 with Graves' hyperthyroidism. In DNA form, the CDR3 reads TGTGCCAGCAGCCAAGAGCACAGCCTCTACGAGCAGTACTTC. The encoded protein is CASSQEHSLYEQYF.